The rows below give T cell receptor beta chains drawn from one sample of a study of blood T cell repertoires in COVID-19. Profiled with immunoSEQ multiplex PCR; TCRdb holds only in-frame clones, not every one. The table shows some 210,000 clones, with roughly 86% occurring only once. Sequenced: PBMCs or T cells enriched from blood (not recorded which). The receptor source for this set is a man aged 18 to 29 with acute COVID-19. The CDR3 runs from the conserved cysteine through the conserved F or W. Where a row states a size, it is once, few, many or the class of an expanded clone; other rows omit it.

CDR3aa: CASSLGQSPTTGGYTF; abundance: once; v_gene: TRBV13
CDR3aa: CASSLRYEQYF; abundance: .; v_gene: TRBV7-9
CDR3aa: CAWRTSGRVYEQYF; abundance: .; v_gene: TRBV30
CDR3aa: CASSESRGGTTEAFF; abundance: .; v_gene: TRBV10-1
CDR3aa: CASSARDYPNEQFF; abundance: .; v_gene: TRBV10-1
CDR3aa: CASSLERAYNEQFF; abundance: few; v_gene: TRBV11-1
CDR3aa: CASSLRRGNTGELFF; abundance: few; v_gene: TRBV7-8
CDR3aa: CASSHIAGGSGNEQFF; abundance: .; v_gene: TRBV3-1/TRBV3-2
CDR3aa: CASSRGLAGGGGELFF; abundance: .; v_gene: TRBV11-3
CDR3aa: CANGRAYNSPLHF; abundance: .; v_gene: TRBV27
CDR3aa: CASSLGPSYEQYF; abundance: .; v_gene: TRBV11-3
CDR3aa: CASSHELSSYNEQFF; abundance: once; v_gene: TRBV4-2
CDR3aa: CATSSGKGERETQYF; abundance: once; v_gene: TRBV15
CDR3aa: CASRTLSGQTQYF; abundance: .; v_gene: TRBV6-5
CDR3aa: CASSQDSTTGYSNQPQHF; abundance: .; v_gene: TRBV4-3
CDR3aa: CASSLVSGMNTEAFF; abundance: .; v_gene: TRBV7-2
CDR3aa: CASSKAGQDYGYTF; abundance: .; v_gene: TRBV4-1
CDR3aa: CASSDNSYEQYF; abundance: .; v_gene: TRBV10-1
CDR3aa: CASSLVIGRSGRSYEQYF; abundance: .; v_gene: TRBV7-9
CDR3aa: CASSLQVGQYQPSTDTQYF; abundance: .; v_gene: TRBV4-1
CDR3aa: CASSDVYEGYEQFF; abundance: few; v_gene: TRBV10-2
CDR3aa: CASSIPSGRGGTEAFF; abundance: .; v_gene: TRBV19
CDR3aa: CASALPSGSSYEQYF; abundance: .; v_gene: TRBV12-5
CDR3aa: CASSQDLAVSTDTQYF; abundance: .; v_gene: TRBV4-1
CDR3aa: CSVMTDYNEQFF; abundance: .; v_gene: TRBV29-1